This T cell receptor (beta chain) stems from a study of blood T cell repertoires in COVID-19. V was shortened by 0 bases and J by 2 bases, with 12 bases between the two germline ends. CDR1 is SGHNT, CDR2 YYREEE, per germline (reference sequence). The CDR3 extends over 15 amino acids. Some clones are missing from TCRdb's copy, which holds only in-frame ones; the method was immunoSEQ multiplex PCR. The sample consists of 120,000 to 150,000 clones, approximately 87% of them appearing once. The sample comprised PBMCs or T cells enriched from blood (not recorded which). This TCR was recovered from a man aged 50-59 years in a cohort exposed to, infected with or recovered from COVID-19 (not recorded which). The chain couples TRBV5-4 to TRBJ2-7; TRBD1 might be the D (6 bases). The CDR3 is CASSLGGHLPYEQYF. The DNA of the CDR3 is TGTGCCAGCAGCTTGGGGGGACATCTTCCCTACGAGCAGTACTTC.